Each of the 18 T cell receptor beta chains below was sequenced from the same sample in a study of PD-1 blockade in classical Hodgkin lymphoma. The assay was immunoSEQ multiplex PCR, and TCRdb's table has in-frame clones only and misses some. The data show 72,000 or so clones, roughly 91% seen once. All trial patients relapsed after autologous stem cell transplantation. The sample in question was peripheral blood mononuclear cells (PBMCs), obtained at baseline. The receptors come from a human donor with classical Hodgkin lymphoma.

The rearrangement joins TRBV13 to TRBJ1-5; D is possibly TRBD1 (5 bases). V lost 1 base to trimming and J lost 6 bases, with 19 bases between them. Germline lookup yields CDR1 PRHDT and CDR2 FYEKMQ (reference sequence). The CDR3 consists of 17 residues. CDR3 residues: CASSLAGGLGVSQPQHF. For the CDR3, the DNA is TGTGCCAGCAGCTTAGCTGGGGGACTTGGGGTCAGTCAGCCCCAGCATTTT.

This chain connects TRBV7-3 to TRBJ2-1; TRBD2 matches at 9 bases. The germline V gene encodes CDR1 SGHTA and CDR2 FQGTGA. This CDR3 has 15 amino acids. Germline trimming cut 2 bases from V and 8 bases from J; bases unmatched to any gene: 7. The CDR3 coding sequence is TGTGCCAGCAGCTTAGGGCTAGCGGGAAGTGATGAGCAGTTCTTC. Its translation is CASSLGLAGSDEQFF.

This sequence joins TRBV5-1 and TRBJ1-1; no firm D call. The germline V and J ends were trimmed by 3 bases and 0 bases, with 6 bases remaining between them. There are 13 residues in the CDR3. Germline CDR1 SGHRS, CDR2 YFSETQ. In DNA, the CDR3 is TGCGCCAGCAGCTCCCTTATGAACACTGAAGCTTTCTTT. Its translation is CASSSLMNTEAFF.

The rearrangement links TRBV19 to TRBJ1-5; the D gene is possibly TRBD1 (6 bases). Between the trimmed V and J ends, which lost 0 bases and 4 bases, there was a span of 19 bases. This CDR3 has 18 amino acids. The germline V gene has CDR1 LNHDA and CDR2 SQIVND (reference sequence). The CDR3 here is CASSIDLYYSGANQPQHF. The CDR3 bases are TGTGCCAGTAGTATAGATCTATACTACTCGGGGGCAAATCAGCCCCAGCATTTT. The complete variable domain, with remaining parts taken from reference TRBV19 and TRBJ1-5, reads DGGITQSPKYLFRKEGQNVTLSCEQNLNHDAMYWYRQDPGQGLRLIYYSQIVNDFQKGDIAEGYSVSREKKESFPLTVTSAQKNPTAFYLCASSIDLYYSGANQPQHFGDGTRLSIL.

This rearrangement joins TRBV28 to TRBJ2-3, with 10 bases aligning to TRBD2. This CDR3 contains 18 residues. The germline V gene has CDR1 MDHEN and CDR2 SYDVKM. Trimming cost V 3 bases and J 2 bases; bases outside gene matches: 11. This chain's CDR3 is CASSFLAGEGRVTDTQYF. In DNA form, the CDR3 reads TGTGCCAGCAGTTTTCTAGCGGGAGAGGGGCGGGTCACAGATACGCAGTATTTT. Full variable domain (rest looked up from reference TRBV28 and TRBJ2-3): DVKVTQSSRYLVKRTGEKVFLECVQDMDHENMFWYRQDPGLGLRLIYFSYDVKMKEKGDIPEGYSVSREKKERFSLILESASTNQTSMYLCASSFLAGEGRVTDTQYFGPGTRLTVL.

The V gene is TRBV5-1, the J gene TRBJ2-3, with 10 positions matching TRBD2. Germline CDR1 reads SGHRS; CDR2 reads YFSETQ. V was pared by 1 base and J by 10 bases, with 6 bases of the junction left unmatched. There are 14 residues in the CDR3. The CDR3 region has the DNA TGCGCCAGCAGCTTGTGGGCTAGCGGGGGCGCGCAGTATTTT. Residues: CASSLWASGGAQYF.

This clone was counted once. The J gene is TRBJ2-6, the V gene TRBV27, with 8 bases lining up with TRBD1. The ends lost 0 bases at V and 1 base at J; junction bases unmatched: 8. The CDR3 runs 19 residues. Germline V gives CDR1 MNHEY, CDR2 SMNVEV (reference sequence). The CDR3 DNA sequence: TGTGCCAGCAGTTTATCGGCTACAGGGGGTTTTTCTGGGGCCAACGTCCTGACTTTC. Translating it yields CASSLSATGGFSGANVLTF. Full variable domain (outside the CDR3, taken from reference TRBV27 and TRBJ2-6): EAQVTQNPRYLITVTGKKLTVTCSQNMNHEYMSWYRQDPGLGLRQIYYSMNVEVTDKGDVPEGYKVSRKEKRNFPLILESPSPNQTSLYFCASSLSATGGFSGANVLTFGAGSRLTVL.

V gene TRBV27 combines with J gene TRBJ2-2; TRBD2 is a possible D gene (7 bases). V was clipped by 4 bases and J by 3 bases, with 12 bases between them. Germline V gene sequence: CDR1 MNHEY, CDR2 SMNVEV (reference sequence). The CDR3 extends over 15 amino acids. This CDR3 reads CASSWGGQDTGELFF. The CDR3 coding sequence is TGTGCCAGCAGTTGGGGGGGGCAGGACACCGGGGAGCTGTTTTTT.

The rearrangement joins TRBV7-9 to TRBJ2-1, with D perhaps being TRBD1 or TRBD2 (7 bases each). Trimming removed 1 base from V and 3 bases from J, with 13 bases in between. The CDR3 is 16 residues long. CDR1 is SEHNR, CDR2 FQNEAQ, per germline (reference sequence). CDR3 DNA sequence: TGTGCCAGCAGCTTAGTGCAGGGGGGGTTCTACAATGAGCAGTTCTTC. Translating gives CASSLVQGGFYNEQFF.

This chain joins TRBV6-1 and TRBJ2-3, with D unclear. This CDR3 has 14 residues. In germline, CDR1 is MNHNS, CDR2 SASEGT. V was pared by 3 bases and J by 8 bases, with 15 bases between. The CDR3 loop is CASSEVGMIRTQYF. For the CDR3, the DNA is TGTGCCAGCAGTGAGGTAGGGATGATCCGTACGCAGTATTTT.

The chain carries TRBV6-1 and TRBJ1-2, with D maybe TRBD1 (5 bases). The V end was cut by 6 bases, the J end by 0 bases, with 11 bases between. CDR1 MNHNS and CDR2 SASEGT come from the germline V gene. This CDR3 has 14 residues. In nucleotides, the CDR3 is TGTGCCAGCAGGATCGGGGGAACTAACTATGGCTACACCTTC. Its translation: CASRIGGTNYGYTF.

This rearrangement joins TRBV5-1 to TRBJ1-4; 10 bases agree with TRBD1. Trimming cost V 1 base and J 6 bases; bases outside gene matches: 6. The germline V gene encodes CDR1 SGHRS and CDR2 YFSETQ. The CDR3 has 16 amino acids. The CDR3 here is CASSLRDRGQHEKLFF. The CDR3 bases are TGCGCCAGCAGCTTGCGCGACAGGGGGCAGCATGAAAAACTGTTTTTT.

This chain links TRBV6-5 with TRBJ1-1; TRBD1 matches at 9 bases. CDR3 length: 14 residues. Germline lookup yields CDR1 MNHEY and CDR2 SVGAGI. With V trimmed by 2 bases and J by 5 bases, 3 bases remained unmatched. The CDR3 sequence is CASSYTGGWTEAFF. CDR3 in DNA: TGTGCCAGCAGTTACACAGGGGGCTGGACTGAAGCTTTCTTT.

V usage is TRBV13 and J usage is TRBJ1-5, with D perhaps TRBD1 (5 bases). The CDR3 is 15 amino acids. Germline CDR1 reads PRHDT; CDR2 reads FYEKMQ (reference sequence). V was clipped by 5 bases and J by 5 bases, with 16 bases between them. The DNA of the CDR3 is TGTGCCAGCAGCCGGGGGGTCCCCCGGGATCAGCCCCAGCATTTT. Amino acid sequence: CASSRGVPRDQPQHF.

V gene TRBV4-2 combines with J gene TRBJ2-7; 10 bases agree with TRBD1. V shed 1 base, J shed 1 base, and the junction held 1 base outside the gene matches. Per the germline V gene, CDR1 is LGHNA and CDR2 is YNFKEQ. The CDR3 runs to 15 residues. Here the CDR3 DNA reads TGTGCCAGCAGCCAAGTGGGACAGGGGTCCTACGAGCAGTACTTC. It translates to CASSQVGQGSYEQYF.

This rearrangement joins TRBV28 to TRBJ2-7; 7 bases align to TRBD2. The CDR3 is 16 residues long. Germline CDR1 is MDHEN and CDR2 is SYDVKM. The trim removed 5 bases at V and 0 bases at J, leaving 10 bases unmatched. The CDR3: CASSPTSATNSYEQYF. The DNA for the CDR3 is TGTGCCAGCAGTCCTACTAGCGCCACAAACTCCTACGAGCAGTACTTC.

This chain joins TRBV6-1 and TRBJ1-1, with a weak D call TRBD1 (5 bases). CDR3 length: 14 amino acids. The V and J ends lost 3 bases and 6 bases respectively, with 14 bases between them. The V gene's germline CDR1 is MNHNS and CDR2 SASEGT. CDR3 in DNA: TGTGCCAGCAGTGATGGGCAGGGCGCCCCTGAAGCTTTCTTT. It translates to CASSDGQGAPEAFF.

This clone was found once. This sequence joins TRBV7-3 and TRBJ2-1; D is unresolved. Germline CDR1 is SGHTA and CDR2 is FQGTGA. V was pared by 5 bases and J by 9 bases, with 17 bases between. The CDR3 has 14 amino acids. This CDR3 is CASSPREYLGEQFF. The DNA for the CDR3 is TGTGCCAGCAGCCCCCGTGAGTACCTGGGTGAGCAGTTCTTC.